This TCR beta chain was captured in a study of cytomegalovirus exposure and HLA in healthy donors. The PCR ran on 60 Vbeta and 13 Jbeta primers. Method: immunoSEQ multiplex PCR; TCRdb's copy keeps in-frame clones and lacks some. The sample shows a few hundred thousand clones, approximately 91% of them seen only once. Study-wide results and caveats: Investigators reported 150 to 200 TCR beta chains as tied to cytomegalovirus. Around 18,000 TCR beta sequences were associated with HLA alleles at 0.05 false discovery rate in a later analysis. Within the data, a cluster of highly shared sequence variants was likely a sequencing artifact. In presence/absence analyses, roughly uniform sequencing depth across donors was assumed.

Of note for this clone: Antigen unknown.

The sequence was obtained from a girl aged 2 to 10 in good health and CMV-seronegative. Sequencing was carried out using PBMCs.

This chain's CDR3 is CASSAGIGGQGARNQPQHF. CDR3 nucleotides: TGTGCCAGCAGCGCCGGGATTGGTGGACAGGGGGCTCGCAATCAGCCCCAGCATTTT. The rearrangement links TRBV7-8 to TRBJ1-5, with 11 bases lining up with TRBD1. The CDR3 covers 19 residues. Germline assignment: CDR1 SGHVS and CDR2 FQNEAQ. Trimming at V came to 5 bases and at J to 2 bases, leaving 14 bases not matched to a gene.